A selection of T cell receptor beta chains follows, all from one sample in a study of cytomegalovirus exposure and HLA in healthy donors. Method: immunoSEQ multiplex PCR; TCRdb's copy keeps in-frame clones and lacks some. The repertoire holds approximately 150,000 clones, with over 80% as singletons. Input material: PBMCs. Receptors originate from a man aged 45-65 years in good health and CMV-seropositive. Each CDR3 is given with its conserved first and last residue. A D gene is named only where the DNA matches it firmly. The size of a clone is reported for some rows only, either as once, few or many, or as a class for expanded clones.

CDR3nt: TGTGCCAGCTCACCACCGGCCCTGGGAGGGGGCACTGAAGCTTTCTTT
CDR3aa: CASSPPALGGGTEAFF
d_gene: NA
j_gene: TRBJ1-1
v_gene: TRBV18
abundance: NA

CDR3nt: TGTGCCACCAGCAGAGCACTCCCGGGGCAAGAGACCCAGTACTTC
CDR3aa: CATSRALPGQETQYF
d_gene: NA
j_gene: TRBJ2-5
v_gene: TRBV15
abundance: NA

CDR3nt: TGTGCCAGCAGCGCCAGCGGGAGGAACTACAATGAGCAGTTCTTC
CDR3aa: CASSASGRNYNEQFF
d_gene: TRBD2
j_gene: TRBJ2-1
v_gene: TRBV9
abundance: NA

CDR3nt: TGTGCCAGCAGCCCGGGACCGACTAGCGTCTCCTACGAGCAGTACTTC
CDR3aa: CASSPGPTSVSYEQYF
d_gene: TRBD2
j_gene: TRBJ2-7
v_gene: TRBV9
abundance: few

CDR3nt: TGTGCCAGTAGTATAACGGCAGGGGGCGAGGAGCAGTACTTC
CDR3aa: CASSITAGGEEQYF
d_gene: TRBD1
j_gene: TRBJ2-7
v_gene: TRBV19
abundance: NA

CDR3nt: TGTGCCAGCAGTCCCCTAACCAGGGGAGCTTTCTTT
CDR3aa: CASSPLTRGAFF
d_gene: NA
j_gene: TRBJ1-1
v_gene: TRBV28
abundance: NA

CDR3nt: TGTGCCACCGCGCCAGGGATGGACTATGGCTACACCTTC
CDR3aa: CATAPGMDYGYTF
d_gene: NA
j_gene: TRBJ1-2
v_gene: TRBV27
abundance: NA

CDR3nt: TGTGCCAGAAGCTTTCTGTGGACAGGGGGCACTGAAGCTTTCTTT
CDR3aa: CARSFLWTGGTEAFF
d_gene: NA
j_gene: TRBJ1-1
v_gene: TRBV7-5
abundance: NA

CDR3nt: TGTGCCAGCAGCGATATAGCGGGGCCGAATGAGCAGTTCTTC
CDR3aa: CASSDIAGPNEQFF
d_gene: TRBD2
j_gene: TRBJ2-1
v_gene: TRBV13
abundance: NA

CDR3nt: TGTGCCATCAGTGTCTCCGGGACAGGGACCTACGAGCAGTACTTC
CDR3aa: CAISVSGTGTYEQYF
d_gene: TRBD1
j_gene: TRBJ2-7
v_gene: TRBV10-3
abundance: NA

CDR3nt: TGTGCCAGCAGCGTAGCTTCTAGCGCCTACGAGCAGTACTTC
CDR3aa: CASSVASSAYEQYF
d_gene: NA
j_gene: TRBJ2-7
v_gene: TRBV9
abundance: NA

CDR3nt: TGTGCCAGCAGAAAAAGCATTAGCGACGAGCAGTACTTC
CDR3aa: CASRKSISDEQYF
d_gene: NA
j_gene: TRBJ2-7
v_gene: TRBV7-3
abundance: once

CDR3nt: TGTGCCAGCAGTTATCAACAGGGCTCCTATGGCTACACCTTC
CDR3aa: CASSYQQGSYGYTF
d_gene: NA
j_gene: TRBJ1-2
v_gene: TRBV27
abundance: NA

CDR3nt: TGTGCCAGCAGCCCGGTCCTGAACACTGAAGCTTTCTTT
CDR3aa: CASSPVLNTEAFF
d_gene: NA
j_gene: TRBJ1-1
v_gene: TRBV7-8
abundance: NA

CDR3nt: TGCAGCGTTGAAGATAGAGGGGGTTCATGGTTTGGCTACACTTTC
CDR3aa: CSVEDRGGSWFGYTF
d_gene: NA
j_gene: TRBJ1-2
v_gene: TRBV29-1
abundance: NA

CDR3nt: TGTGCCAGCAGACCGGGACAGGGGAGCACCGGGGAGCTGTTTTTT
CDR3aa: CASRPGQGSTGELFF
d_gene: TRBD1
j_gene: TRBJ2-2
v_gene: TRBV9
abundance: NA

CDR3nt: TGTGCCAGCAGCGCTCCAGGGGGGTCGGGGACAGATACGCAGTATTTT
CDR3aa: CASSAPGGSGTDTQYF
d_gene: NA
j_gene: TRBJ2-3
v_gene: TRBV7-9
abundance: NA

CDR3nt: TGTGCCAGTGTTCAGGGGGGTGTCAACTATGGCTACACCTTC
CDR3aa: CASVQGGVNYGYTF
d_gene: TRBD1
j_gene: TRBJ1-2
v_gene: TRBV19
abundance: NA

CDR3nt: TGTGCCAGCAGTTCCCCCGACAGGACTCAATACAGCAATGAGCAGTTCTTC
CDR3aa: CASSSPDRTQYSNEQFF
d_gene: NA
j_gene: TRBJ2-1
v_gene: TRBV28
abundance: few

CDR3nt: TGTGCCAGTAGTATGTCAGGTGGGCAGTCCTACGAGCAGTACTTC
CDR3aa: CASSMSGGQSYEQYF
d_gene: NA
j_gene: TRBJ2-7
v_gene: TRBV19
abundance: NA

CDR3nt: TGTGCCAGCAGTTCCCGGACAGGGGACTACGAGCAGTACTTC
CDR3aa: CASSSRTGDYEQYF
d_gene: TRBD1
j_gene: TRBJ2-7
v_gene: TRBV6-5
abundance: NA

CDR3nt: TGTGCCAGCAGTGGAAGGGGGCGGGGCTATGGCTACACCTTC
CDR3aa: CASSGRGRGYGYTF
d_gene: TRBD1
j_gene: TRBJ1-2
v_gene: TRBV6-5
abundance: NA

CDR3nt: TGTGCCAGCTCACCGCGGGTTTTGGATTCTGAAGCTTTCTTT
CDR3aa: CASSPRVLDSEAFF
d_gene: NA
j_gene: TRBJ1-1
v_gene: TRBV18
abundance: NA

CDR3nt: TGTGCCAGCAGCTTATGGGGACAGGGGGCTGGCGAGCAGTACTTC
CDR3aa: CASSLWGQGAGEQYF
d_gene: TRBD1
j_gene: TRBJ2-7
v_gene: TRBV7-2
abundance: NA

CDR3nt: TGTGCCAGCAGTCTAGCTCTAGCGGGGGATGAGCAGTTCTTC
CDR3aa: CASSLALAGDEQFF
d_gene: TRBD2
j_gene: TRBJ2-1
v_gene: TRBV27
abundance: once

CDR3nt: TGCGCCAGCAGCCACGCCACCGGGACAGGGATGTCACCCCTCCACTTT
CDR3aa: CASSHATGTGMSPLHF
d_gene: TRBD1
j_gene: TRBJ1-6
v_gene: TRBV4-1
abundance: NA

CDR3nt: TGTGCCTGGGGGGGGGCGCGGGGTTTCGAGCAGTACTTC
CDR3aa: CAWGGARGFEQYF
d_gene: NA
j_gene: TRBJ2-7
v_gene: TRBV30
abundance: NA

CDR3nt: TGTGCCAGCAGCCGAGACAGGGAGAGGTCACCCCTCCACTTT
CDR3aa: CASSRDRERSPLHF
d_gene: TRBD1
j_gene: TRBJ1-6
v_gene: TRBV7-9
abundance: NA

CDR3nt: TGTGCCAGCGCGCGGGCGGATACCGGGAAACTGTTTTTT
CDR3aa: CASARADTGKLFF
d_gene: NA
j_gene: TRBJ1-4
v_gene: TRBV5-5
abundance: NA

CDR3nt: TGCGCCAGCAGCCCTCTCAGCGGGGGAGCCCAAGAGACCCAGTACTTC
CDR3aa: CASSPLSGGAQETQYF
d_gene: TRBD2
j_gene: TRBJ2-5
v_gene: TRBV4-1
abundance: NA

CDR3nt: TGTGCCAGCAGCGTAGGCCCTAGCGGGCACAATGAGCAGTTCTTC
CDR3aa: CASSVGPSGHNEQFF
d_gene: TRBD2
j_gene: TRBJ2-1
v_gene: TRBV9
abundance: NA

CDR3nt: TGTGCCAGCAGCTTTTCAGGGGGGCATTACAATGAGCAGTTCTTC
CDR3aa: CASSFSGGHYNEQFF
d_gene: NA
j_gene: TRBJ2-1
v_gene: TRBV7-2
abundance: once

CDR3nt: TGTGCCTGGACTGGGAGCAATTCACCCCTCCACTTT
CDR3aa: CAWTGSNSPLHF
d_gene: NA
j_gene: TRBJ1-6
v_gene: TRBV30
abundance: NA

CDR3nt: TGTGCCAGCAGTGATCAAGGGGATTCGTACAATGAGCAGTTCTTC
CDR3aa: CASSDQGDSYNEQFF
d_gene: NA
j_gene: TRBJ2-1
v_gene: TRBV6-1
abundance: NA

CDR3nt: TGTGCCAGCCGACTAGCGGGGGAATCTACGACGACCGAGCAGTACTTC
CDR3aa: CASRLAGESTTTEQYF
d_gene: TRBD2
j_gene: TRBJ2-7
v_gene: TRBV27
abundance: once

CDR3nt: TGTGCCTCTAGCGGACGCACAGATACGCAGTATTTT
CDR3aa: CASSGRTDTQYF
d_gene: TRBD2
j_gene: TRBJ2-3
v_gene: TRBV10-3
abundance: NA

CDR3nt: TGTGCCAGCACCCCCTCCCGGGAGGCGTACAATGAGCAGTTCTTC
CDR3aa: CASTPSREAYNEQFF
d_gene: TRBD2
j_gene: TRBJ2-1
v_gene: TRBV7-2
abundance: NA

CDR3nt: TGTGCCAGCAGCTTCACCGGGACTAGCGGGAGAAGGCATGAGCAGTTCTTC
CDR3aa: CASSFTGTSGRRHEQFF
d_gene: TRBD2
j_gene: TRBJ2-1
v_gene: TRBV7-9
abundance: NA

CDR3nt: TGTGCCAGCACCGAAGACATAAACTGTGGGGAGACCCAGTACTTC
CDR3aa: CASTEDINCGETQYF
d_gene: NA
j_gene: TRBJ2-5
v_gene: TRBV6-4
abundance: NA

CDR3nt: TGTGCCAGCAGCTTAACGGGGGGGAAGGATTCACCCCTCCACTTT
CDR3aa: CASSLTGGKDSPLHF
d_gene: NA
j_gene: TRBJ1-6
v_gene: TRBV7-3
abundance: NA

CDR3nt: TGTGCCAGCAGTCCTCGGGACAGGGGGGGAAATGGCTACACCTTC
CDR3aa: CASSPRDRGGNGYTF
d_gene: TRBD1
j_gene: TRBJ1-2
v_gene: TRBV28
abundance: NA

CDR3nt: TGTGCCAGCAGTTTCCTAATAGCAGGGACAGCATATGGCTACACCTTC
CDR3aa: CASSFLIAGTAYGYTF
d_gene: TRBD1
j_gene: TRBJ1-2
v_gene: TRBV28
abundance: NA

CDR3nt: TGTGCCAGTAGCTCCAGGGGCGATGAGCAGTTCTTC
CDR3aa: CASSSRGDEQFF
d_gene: NA
j_gene: TRBJ2-1
v_gene: TRBV19
abundance: NA

CDR3nt: TGCGCCAGCAGCTTGGAGACAGGGACGGGGAACACTGAAGCTTTCTTT
CDR3aa: CASSLETGTGNTEAFF
d_gene: TRBD1
j_gene: TRBJ1-1
v_gene: TRBV5-1
abundance: NA

CDR3nt: TGTGCCAGTAGTGGGGACAGCAGTTATCAGCCCCAGCATTTT
CDR3aa: CASSGDSSYQPQHF
d_gene: TRBD1
j_gene: TRBJ1-5
v_gene: TRBV19
abundance: NA

CDR3nt: TGTGCCAGCAGGGGACAGGGAACTGAAAAACTGTTTTTT
CDR3aa: CASRGQGTEKLFF
d_gene: TRBD1
j_gene: TRBJ1-4
v_gene: TRBV5-6
abundance: NA

CDR3nt: TGTGCCAGCAAGCCGCTGCTGAACACTGAAGCTTTCTTT
CDR3aa: CASKPLLNTEAFF
d_gene: NA
j_gene: TRBJ1-1
v_gene: TRBV2
abundance: NA

CDR3nt: TGTTCCAGCAGCTTATTAGCACAGGCAACTTATGGAAACACCATATATTTT
CDR3aa: CSSSLLAQATYGNTIYF
d_gene: NA
j_gene: TRBJ1-3
v_gene: TRBV7-9
abundance: NA

CDR3nt: TGTGCCAGCAGCAACTCGGACAGGGAAGAGACCCAGTACTTC
CDR3aa: CASSNSDREETQYF
d_gene: TRBD1
j_gene: TRBJ2-5
v_gene: TRBV9
abundance: NA

CDR3nt: TGCACCAGCAGCCACGATTATAACCCGGAGGGGTTAAGAGGTAAAATCAACTCGAACACTGAAGCTTTCTTT
CDR3aa: CTSSHDYNPEGLRGKINSNTEAFF
d_gene: NA
j_gene: TRBJ1-1
v_gene: TRBV1
abundance: NA

CDR3nt: TGTGCCAGCGGGCGGGCGTACACCGGGGAGCTGTTTTTT
CDR3aa: CASGRAYTGELFF
d_gene: NA
j_gene: TRBJ2-2
v_gene: TRBV6-5
abundance: NA

CDR3nt: TGCGCCAGCAGCCAAGAGGGGGCTAGCGGGGGACCCCAAGAGACCCAGTACTTC
CDR3aa: CASSQEGASGGPQETQYF
d_gene: TRBD2
j_gene: TRBJ2-5
v_gene: TRBV4-1
abundance: NA

CDR3nt: TGTGCCAGCAGCGATGGGACACTTCAGCCCCAGCATTTT
CDR3aa: CASSDGTLQPQHF
d_gene: NA
j_gene: TRBJ1-5
v_gene: TRBV9
abundance: NA

CDR3nt: TGTGCCAGCAGCTTAAGCGGGGCGAACACCGGGGAGCTGTTTTTT
CDR3aa: CASSLSGANTGELFF
d_gene: TRBD2
j_gene: TRBJ2-2
v_gene: TRBV7-9
abundance: few

CDR3nt: TGTGCCAGCAGTGATAGCGGGAGGGCCCCCGAGCAGTACTTC
CDR3aa: CASSDSGRAPEQYF
d_gene: TRBD2
j_gene: TRBJ2-7
v_gene: TRBV28
abundance: NA

CDR3nt: TGCGCCAGCAGTGAGGCAGGGAACTATGGCTACACCTTC
CDR3aa: CASSEAGNYGYTF
d_gene: NA
j_gene: TRBJ1-2
v_gene: TRBV10-2
abundance: few

CDR3nt: TGCAGTGCAGGGGGGGACACTGAAGCTTTCTTT
CDR3aa: CSAGGDTEAFF
d_gene: NA
j_gene: TRBJ1-1
v_gene: TRBV20-1
abundance: NA

CDR3nt: TGTGCCAGCAGGACAGGGAAGGTGGGCAATCAGCCCCAGCATTTT
CDR3aa: CASRTGKVGNQPQHF
d_gene: TRBD1
j_gene: TRBJ1-5
v_gene: TRBV28
abundance: NA

CDR3nt: TGTGCCAGCAGCTTAGCGGGATGGAAAGATGAGCAGTTCTTC
CDR3aa: CASSLAGWKDEQFF
d_gene: TRBD2
j_gene: TRBJ2-1
v_gene: TRBV9
abundance: NA

CDR3nt: TGTGCCAGCAGGCCCCAAGAGGGAGGCTCAATCTACGAGCAGTACTTC
CDR3aa: CASRPQEGGSIYEQYF
d_gene: NA
j_gene: TRBJ2-7
v_gene: TRBV28
abundance: NA